This T cell receptor beta chain was captured by sequencing in a study of CD8+ T cells in alopecia areata. Whole-study context: Those receiving the skin were roughly 7-10-week-old female C3H/HeJ mice, whose grafts came from roughly 6-13-month-old C3H/HeJ donors with spontaneous alopecia.

The CDR3 consists of 13 residues. Looked up from germline, CDR1 is NNHDY and CDR2 is SYVADS. Trimming pared 6 bases from V and 2 bases from J, leaving 10 bases between. Sequencing relied on a cDNA template that was reverse transcribed from extracted RNA. Profiling relied on immunoSEQ multiplex PCR, and the TCRdb table lists in-frame clones only, not all of them. This sample comprises about 110,000 clones, none seen once only. General study points: There were also resident alphabeta T cells of normal skin sequenced in scalp samples. Normal scalp had lower clonality than lesional scalp, with alopecia totalis/universalis lesions showing this most strongly.

This clone was detected only a few times. What it binds is not known. Mouse gene names and germline throughout. The DNA ends 4 residues before the CDR3 does, and the rest of the CDR3 is filled in from the germline J gene. The specimen was lesional skin. The V call is TRBV13-3, the J call TRBJ2-4; possibly TRBD1 for D (5 bases). The receptor was derived from a C3H/HeJ mouse with alopecia areata. These mice share the MHC haplotype H2-k. CDR3 region: CASKGRDQNTLYF. The DNA read from the CDR3 is TGTGCCAGCAAGGGGAGGGATCAAAAC.